Each of the 8 T cell receptor beta chains below was sequenced from the same sample in a study of PD-1 blockade in classical Hodgkin lymphoma. In every patient, relapse followed autologous stem cell transplantation, while exposure to brentuximab vedotin differed. Only in-frame clones appear in the TCRdb table, and some are missing; sequencing was by immunoSEQ multiplex PCR. The table has about 14,000 clones, 80% to 90% seen once. Sequencing used peripheral blood mononuclear cells (PBMCs), obtained at baseline. These receptors all stem from a human donor with classical Hodgkin lymphoma.

The CDR3 DNA is TGCGCCAGCAGCTTGGGGGGACTCGAGACCGGGGAGCTGTTTTTT. This encodes CASSLGGLETGELFF. The chain has TRBV5-1 and TRBJ2-2; TRBD2 might be the D (6 bases). The ends were cut back, 0 bases at V and 5 bases at J, with 11 bases in the middle. The CDR3 runs to 15 residues. CDR1 SGHRS and CDR2 YFSETQ come from the germline V gene.

V is TRBV14 and J is TRBJ1-2; 8 bases match TRBD1. V gave up 6 bases and J gave up 5 bases; unmatched junction bases: 8. The CDR3 consists of 14 residues. Germline lookup yields CDR1 SGHDN and CDR2 FVKESK. CDR3 region: CASSHTGGAYGYTF. CDR3 bases: TGTGCCAGCAGTCATACAGGGGGGGCGTATGGCTACACCTTC.

This clone was detected only a few times. The V gene is TRBV7-2, the J gene TRBJ2-1, with 10 positions matching TRBD2. The CDR3 has 16 amino acids. V was pared by 4 bases and J by 2 bases, with 5 bases of the junction left unmatched. From germline, CDR1 is SGHTA and CDR2 FQGNSA. The CDR3 region is CASSSKAGGPYNEQFF. The CDR3 coding sequence is TGTGCCAGCAGCTCTAAAGCGGGGGGGCCCTACAATGAGCAGTTCTTC. The full variable domain, completed using reference TRBV7-2 and TRBJ2-1, is GAGVSQSPSNKVTEKGKDVELRCDPISGHTALYWYRQSLGQGLEFLIYFQGNSAPDKSGLPSDRFSAERTGGSVSTLTIQRTQQEDSAVYLCASSSKAGGPYNEQFFGPGTRLTVL.

The chain carries TRBV14 and TRBJ1-5; 9 nucleotides agree with TRBD1. Germline V lookup: CDR1 SGHDN, CDR2 FVKESK. V shed 0 bases, J shed 1 base, and the junction held 4 bases outside the gene matches. The length of the CDR3 is 17 residues. The CDR3, as DNA: TGTGCCAGCAGCCAAGATAACGGGACAGGGAGCAATCAGCCCCAGCATTTT. It translates to CASSQDNGTGSNQPQHF.

This chain connects TRBV7-2 to TRBJ1-6; a weak D match, TRBD1 (6 bases). V lost 2 bases to trimming and J lost 10 bases, with 12 bases between them. This CDR3 spans 14 amino acids. The germline CDR1 and CDR2 sequences are SGHTA and FQGNSA. CDR3 region: CASSLRGGESPLHF. CDR3 sequence (DNA): TGTGCCAGCAGCTTACGGGGGGGCGAGTCACCCCTCCACTTT.

The chain employs TRBV19 and TRBJ1-1; 7 bases are a match to TRBD1. V was pared by 4 bases and J by 5 bases, with 10 bases of the junction left unmatched. This CDR3 spans 15 amino acids. Germline V CDR1 and CDR2: LNHDA, SQIVND (reference sequence). The CDR3, as DNA: TGTGCCAGTAGTACGATCGAGGGGGCGGTTACTGAAGCTTTCTTT. This sequence encodes CASSTIEGAVTEAFF. Combining the CDR3 with reference TRBV19 and TRBJ1-1 gives the whole variable domain DGGITQSPKYLFRKEGQNVTLSCEQNLNHDAMYWYRQDPGQGLRLIYYSQIVNDFQKGDIAEGYSVSREKKESFPLTVTSAQKNPTAFYLCASSTIEGAVTEAFFGQGTRLTVV.

The CDR3 spells CAITSGTGNYEQYF. The CDR3 bases are TGTGCCATCACCTCCGGGACAGGGAACTACGAGCAGTACTTC. The chain is built from TRBV10-3 and TRBJ2-5; 9 bases are a match to TRBD1. The J call may not be correct, given that the DNA end is closer to TRBJ2-7. Germline CDR1 is ENHRY and CDR2 is SYGVKD. CDR3 length: 14 amino acids.

Here the CDR3 DNA reads TGTGCCAGCTCGGCCAGCTCTGGAAACACCATATATTTT. Protein: CASSASSGNTIYF. The chain employs TRBV18 and TRBJ1-3; D uncertain. CDR1 is KGHSH, CDR2 LQKENI, per germline. The CDR3 length is 13 residues. V was shortened by 6 bases and J by 0 bases, with 6 bases between the two germline ends.